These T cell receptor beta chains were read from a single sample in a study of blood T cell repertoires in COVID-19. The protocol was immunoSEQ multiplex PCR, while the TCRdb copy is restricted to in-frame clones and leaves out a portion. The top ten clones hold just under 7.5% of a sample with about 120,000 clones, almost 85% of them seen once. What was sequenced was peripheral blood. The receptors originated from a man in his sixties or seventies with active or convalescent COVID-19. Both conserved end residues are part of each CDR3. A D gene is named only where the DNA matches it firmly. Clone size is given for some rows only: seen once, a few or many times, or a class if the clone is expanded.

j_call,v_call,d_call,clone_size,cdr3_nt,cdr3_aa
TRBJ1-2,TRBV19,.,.,TGTGCCAGTAGTATAGAAAAGGGGCCTTATGGCTACACCTTC,CASSIEKGPYGYTF
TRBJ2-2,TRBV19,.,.,TGTGCCAGTAGTATTCTAGCCGGGGAGCTGTTTTTT,CASSILAGELFF
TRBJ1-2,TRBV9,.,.,TGTGCCAGCAGACAGGGTGATGGCTACACCTTC,CASRQGDGYTF
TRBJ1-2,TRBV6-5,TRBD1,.,TGTGCCAGCAGGGGGGACAGGTGGTATGGCTACACCTTC,CASRGDRWYGYTF
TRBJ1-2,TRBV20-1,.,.,TGCAGTGCTAGTAGCCGTGGGGGGGGTGGCTACACCTTC,CSASSRGGGGYTF
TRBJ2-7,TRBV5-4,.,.,TGTGCCAGCAGCCCATCCGGTACCGGGACCTACGAGCAGTACTTC,CASSPSGTGTYEQYF
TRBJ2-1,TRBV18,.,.,TGTGCCAGCTCACCACCGCGCGGGACGGATTATAGGGATGAGCAGTTCTTC,CASSPPRGTDYRDEQFF
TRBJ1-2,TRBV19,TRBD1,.,TGTGCCAGTAGTCACCGGGACAGGGCTTCATACTATGGCTACACCTTC,CASSHRDRASYYGYTF
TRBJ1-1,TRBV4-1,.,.,TGCGCCAGCAGCCCTTCCCCGACAGTATTGAACACTGAAGCTTTCTTT,CASSPSPTVLNTEAFF
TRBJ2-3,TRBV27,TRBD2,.,TGTGCCAGCAGTGCACCGGGACTAGCGGCTACGCAGTATTTT,CASSAPGLAATQYF
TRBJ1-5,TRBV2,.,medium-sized,TGTGCCAGCAGGGGGGGGCGGTTTAGCAATCAGCCCCAGCATTTT,CASRGGRFSNQPQHF
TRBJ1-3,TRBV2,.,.,TGTGCCAGCAGTGAAGTCGGGGGGCGATCTGGAAACACCATATATTTT,CASSEVGGRSGNTIYF
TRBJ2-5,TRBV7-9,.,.,TGTGCCAGCAGCCCCCATCAGGGAAGGCTCGGGTGGGAGACCCAGTACTTC,CASSPHQGRLGWETQYF
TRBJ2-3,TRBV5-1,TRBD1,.,TGCGCCAGCAGTCGAGACAGGGGGGGTACAGATACGCAGTATTTT,CASSRDRGGTDTQYF
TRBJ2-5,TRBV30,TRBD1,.,TGTGCCTGGAGTCCCCCCCCGGGGACAGGGGGCTGGGAGACCCAGTACTTC,CAWSPPPGTGGWETQYF
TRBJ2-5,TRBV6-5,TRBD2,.,TGTGCCAGCACCCTCACTAGCGGCGGAGGGACCCAGTACTTC,CASTLTSGGGTQYF
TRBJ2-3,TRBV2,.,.,TGTGCCAGAGCCAATTGGGTTGGACAAGGCACAGATACGCAGTATTTT,CARANWVGQGTDTQYF
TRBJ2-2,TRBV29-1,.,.,TGCAGCTCCTCGGAGGGCAACACCGGGGAGCTGTTTTTT,CSSSEGNTGELFF
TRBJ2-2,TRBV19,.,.,TGTGCCAGTAGTATTTACTTCAACACCGGGGAGCTGTTTTTT,CASSIYFNTGELFF
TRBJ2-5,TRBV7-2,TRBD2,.,TGTGCCAGCAGTTCACTCGGACTAGCTGTGGAGACCCAGTACTTC,CASSSLGLAVETQYF
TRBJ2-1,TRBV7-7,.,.,TGTGCTAGCAGCTTAGACCGGACAGACAATGAGCAGTTCTTC,CASSLDRTDNEQFF
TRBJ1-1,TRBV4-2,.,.,TGTGCCAGCAGCCGAAGGGGCAGGGTTGCTGAAGCTTTCTTT,CASSRRGRVAEAFF
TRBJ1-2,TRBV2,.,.,TGTGCCAGCAGTGAACAAAAAGCCTATGGCTACACCTTC,CASSEQKAYGYTF
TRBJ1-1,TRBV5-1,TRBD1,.,TGCGCCAGCAGTGACAGGGGGGTCACTGAAGCTTTCTTT,CASSDRGVTEAFF
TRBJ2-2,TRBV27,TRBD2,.,TGTGCCAGCAGTTTCGGGACTAGGGCCGGGGAGCTGTTTTTT,CASSFGTRAGELFF
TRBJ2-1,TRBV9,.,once,TGTGCCAGCAGCGTAGAGGAGCGCTCGAACAATGAGCAGTTCTTC,CASSVEERSNNEQFF
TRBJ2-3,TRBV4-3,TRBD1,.,TGCGCCAGCAGCCAATCCGTTTCACAGGGGAGCACAGATACGCAGTATTTT,CASSQSVSQGSTDTQYF
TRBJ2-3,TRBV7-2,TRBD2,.,TGTGCCAGCTGTAACGGGGGGGCGGGGGCCAGAGATACGCAGTATTTT,CASCNGGAGARDTQYF
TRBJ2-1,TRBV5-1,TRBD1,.,TGCGCCAGCAGCGTAGGGACAGGGGGCAACTACAATGAGCAGTTCTTC,CASSVGTGGNYNEQFF
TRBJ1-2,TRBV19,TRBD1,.,TGTGCCAGTAGGCAAACAGGGGGGAGATATGGCTACACCTTC,CASRQTGGRYGYTF
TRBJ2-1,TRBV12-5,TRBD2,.,TGTGCTAGTGCCCCCAGCGGGGGGGCCTCCTACAATGAGCAGTTCTTC,CASAPSGGASYNEQFF
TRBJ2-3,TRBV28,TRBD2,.,TGTGCCAGCAGTTTGGCGGGAGGGAGCACAGATACGCAGTATTTT,CASSLAGGSTDTQYF
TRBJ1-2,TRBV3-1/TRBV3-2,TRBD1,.,TGTGCCAGCAGTCCGGACAGGTATTCGCGTGGCTACACCTTC,CASSPDRYSRGYTF
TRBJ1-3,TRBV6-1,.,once,TGTGCCAGCAGTCAAGCGACAGGAAACACCATATATTTT,CASSQATGNTIYF
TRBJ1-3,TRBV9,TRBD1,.,TGTGCCAGCAGCGCGACAGGGACTGGAAACACCATATATTTT,CASSATGTGNTIYF
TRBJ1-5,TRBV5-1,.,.,TGCGCCAGCAGCTTGGGGGGCTCGCCGGGTCAGCCCCAGCATTTT,CASSLGGSPGQPQHF
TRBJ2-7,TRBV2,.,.,TGTGCCAGCATTTTCGGGGGGCGGTCCGAGCAGTACTTC,CASIFGGRSEQYF